The 18 T cell receptor beta chains in this list originate from one sample, sequenced in a study of T cell repertoires in cytomegalovirus infection. From the reads, TCRdb called clonotypes with MiXCR, one entry per CDR3 protein. The profile shows fewer than 550,000 distinct CDR3 sequences, more than 15% of them singletons. Sequencing was performed on CD8+ T cells from PBMCs. The receptors were gathered from a human donor in good health (CMV status not recorded). Some clones in this sample may be carry-over from other donors' samples.

The chain links TRBV12-3 or TRBV12-4 to TRBJ1-1; D perhaps matches TRBD1 (6 bases). The ends were cut back, 8 bases at V and 2 bases at J, with 12 bases in the middle. The CDR3 has 13 residues. CDR3 sequence reads: CASEGGRNTEAFF. Written as DNA, the CDR3 is TGTGCCAGCGAAGGGGGGCGAAACACTGAAGCTTTCTTT.

This clonotype was detected ten times or more. The gene calls are TRBV6-1 and TRBJ2-5; TRBD2 might be the D (5 bases). This CDR3 is built from 17 residues. CDR1 and CDR2 (germline): MNHNS, SASEGT. The V gene lost 5 bases and the J gene lost 2 bases, with 21 bases spanning the gap. In nucleotides, the CDR3 is TGTGCCAGCAGTTATTTGGTGCGGGCCTACCGTCAAGAGACCCAGTACTTC. This codes for CASSYLVRAYRQETQYF.

The CDR3 DNA sequence: TGTGCCAGCAGCCCCCCGGGACTAGGTTCCTACGAGCAGTACTTC. It codes for CASSPPGLGSYEQYF. This chain uses TRBV7-9 with TRBJ2-7; the match to TRBD2 covers 8 bases. Germline loops: CDR1 SEHNR, CDR2 FQNEAQ (reference sequence). V dropped 5 bases and J dropped 1; count of bases not matched to a gene: 7. The CDR3 has 15 amino acids.

This clonotype was observed at least ten times. This chain uses TRBV6-5 with TRBJ2-2; the match to TRBD2 covers 12 bases. The CDR3 extends over 16 amino acids. Germline values: CDR1 MNHEY, CDR2 SVGAGI. V trimming: 6 bases; J trimming: 3 bases; junction bases outside the gene matches: 5. The CDR3 loop reads CASRSSGGAHTGELFF. CDR3 DNA sequence: TGTGCCAGCAGATCTAGCGGGGGGGCGCACACCGGGGAGCTGTTTTTT.

This clonotype was seen repeatedly, ten times or more. The chain recombines TRBV7-6 with TRBJ1-3; TRBD1 is a possible D gene (6 bases). Trimming left V 4 bases short and J 2 bases short, with 9 bases between. The CDR3 consists of 14 residues. From germline, CDR1 is SGHVS and CDR2 FNYEAQ. DNA of the CDR3: TGTGCCAGCAGCTCACAGGGAGCTGGAAACACCATATATTTT. This encodes CASSSQGAGNTIYF.

This chain links TRBV2 with TRBJ1-2, with D perhaps TRBD1 (5 bases). Trimming shortened V by 6 bases and J by 8 bases, and 16 bases separated the two germline ends. This CDR3 has 13 residues. Germline V gene data show CDR1 as SNHLY and CDR2 as FYNNEI. The DNA of the CDR3 is TGTGCCAGCAGCCTTAGGGGCCCCAGAGGCTACACCTTC. This codes for CASSLRGPRGYTF.

This clonotype occurred a few times. The rearrangement joins TRBV4-2 to TRBJ2-3, with D hard to call. The V and J ends lost 4 bases and 0 bases respectively, with 8 bases between them. This CDR3 is built from 14 residues. CDR1 is LGHNA, CDR2 YNFKEQ, per germline. This chain's CDR3 is CASSPEESTDTQYF. The CDR3 bases are TGTGCCAGCAGCCCCGAAGAGAGCACAGATACGCAGTATTTT.

As to this clonotype: A much larger clone lies one base from this, so it may be a read error. No conserved phenylalanine or tryptophan ends this CDR3, so it is likely a read error. This chain uses TRBV11-1 with TRBJ2-7; 7 bases line up with TRBD1. The V gene end was trimmed by 6 bases and the J gene end by 6 bases; junction bases not matched to a gene: 14. The CDR3 runs 15 residues. Germline lookup yields CDR1 SGHAT and CDR2 FQDESV (reference sequence). The CDR3 sequence is CASSPRHRGSVEQYL. CDR3 in DNA: TGTGCCAGCAGTCCCCGGCACAGGGGAAGCGTCGAGCAGTACTTA.

The rearrangement links TRBV5-1 to TRBJ1-1, with D unresolved. The CDR3 length is 14 residues. CDR1 is SGHRS, CDR2 YFSETQ, per germline. The V end lost 1 base, the J end lost 1 base, and 8 bases lay between the germline ends. The chain's CDR3 is CASSLNSPNTEAFF. CDR3 DNA: TGCGCCAGCAGCTTGAACAGTCCGAACACTGAAGCTTTCTTT.

This clonotype was observed at least ten times. This chain uses TRBV6-5 with TRBJ2-5, with unresolved D. V was shortened by 1 base and J by 2 bases, with 5 bases between the two germline ends. Germline loops: CDR1 MNHEY, CDR2 SVGAGI. This CDR3 is built from 13 residues. CDR3 in DNA: TGTGCCAGCAGTTACTTCCAGCAAGAGACCCAGTACTTC. This codes for CASSYFQQETQYF.

This clonotype was counted ten times or more. CDR3 sequence: CASSSPGLETDTQYF. In DNA, the CDR3 is TGTGCCAGCAGCTCACCGGGACTAGAAACAGATACGCAGTATTTT. V and J are TRBV5-4 and TRBJ2-3, with 8 bases that match TRBD2. CDR3 length: 15 amino acids. V gave up 3 bases and J gave up 3 bases; unmatched junction bases: 6. Germline V gene lookup returns CDR1 SGHNT and CDR2 YYREEE (reference sequence).

This chain links TRBV4-1 with TRBJ1-2, with 7 bases matching TRBD1. After removal of 1 base from V and 8 bases from J, the junction contained 13 bases not matched to a gene. Germline CDR1 and CDR2: MGHRA and YSYEKL. The CDR3 spans 16 residues. In nucleotides, the CDR3 is TGCGCCAGCAGCCAAGTTGGAAGGGGGCTGTCGGAGGGCTACACCTTC. It translates to CASSQVGRGLSEGYTF.

This clonotype was detected many times. The chain is built from TRBV12-3 or TRBV12-4 and TRBJ1-6; the D is unclear. The CDR3 spans 12 residues. Trimming removed 3 bases from V and 10 bases from J, with 7 bases in between. The CDR3 DNA follows: TGTGCCAGCAGTTTTCGGGCCTCACCCCTCCACTTT. As protein: CASSFRASPLHF.

The chain links TRBV5-4 to TRBJ1-5; a weak D match, TRBD1 (5 bases). The length of the CDR3 is 14 residues. V was trimmed by 2 bases and J by 3 bases, leaving 9 bases between them. Germline assignment: CDR1 SGHNT and CDR2 YYREEE (reference sequence). CDR3 sequence (DNA): TGTGCCAGCAGCTTCTGGGGACCCAATCAGCCCCAGCATTTT. It specifies CASSFWGPNQPQHF.

This clonotype was recorded many times. CDR3 sequence: CASSEPGQGIIYSNQPQHF. CDR3 coding DNA: TGTGCCAGCAGTGAACCGGGACAGGGGATAATTTATAGCAATCAGCCCCAGCATTTT. The gene calls are TRBV6-1 and TRBJ1-5, with 10 nucleotides matching TRBD1. Germline trimming cut 2 bases from V and 0 bases from J; bases unmatched to any gene: 10. Germline lookup yields CDR1 MNHNS and CDR2 SASEGT. CDR3 length equals 19 residues.

This clonotype has at least ten counts. V gene TRBV24-1 combines with J gene TRBJ2-1; tentatively, D is TRBD2 (5 bases). V shed 1 base and J shed 5 bases, with 11 bases lying between them. The CDR3 loop spans 15 amino acids. The germline V gene encodes CDR1 KGHDR and CDR2 SFDVKD. CDR3 sequence (DNA): TGTGCCACCAGTGATTTCGGAGGAGTGGACAATGAGCAGTTCTTC. Translated, it gives CATSDFGGVDNEQFF.

This clonotype occurred many times. The chain carries TRBV28 and TRBJ1-5; TRBD1 is a possible D gene (6 bases). Germline CDR1 reads MDHEN; CDR2 reads SYDVKM. Trimming removed 3 bases at V and 2 bases at J, with 14 bases between. The CDR3 consists of 16 residues. The CDR3 nucleotides are TGTGCCAGCAGTTTGGAACAGGGACCTCGCAATCAGCCCCAGCATTTT. Residues: CASSLEQGPRNQPQHF. Full variable domain (rest looked up from reference TRBV28 and TRBJ1-5): DVKVTQSSRYLVKRTGEKVFLECVQDMDHENMFWYRQDPGLGLRLIYFSYDVKMKEKGDIPEGYSVSREKKERFSLILESASTNQTSMYLCASSLEQGPRNQPQHFGDGTRLSIL.

This clonotype has at least ten counts. The rearrangement links TRBV7-9 to TRBJ1-5, with TRBD1 identical over 8 bases. This CDR3 contains 15 residues. The V gene end was trimmed by 5 bases and the J gene end by 6 bases; junction bases not matched to a gene: 9. Germline V gives CDR1 SEHNR, CDR2 FQNEAQ (reference sequence). The CDR3 is CASSRSTGEGQPQHF. CDR3 in DNA: TGTGCCAGCAGCCGATCGACAGGGGAGGGTCAGCCCCAGCATTTT.